This T cell receptor (beta chain) was documented in a study of cytomegalovirus exposure and HLA in healthy donors. Worth noting for this clone: The antigen remains undetermined.

Overall study results and limits: Using the classifier, cytomegalovirus status was reportedly diagnosed with high specificity and sensitivity. In vitro data verified a few CMV-associated chains as specific for CMV antigens. Listed as cytomegalovirus-associated were over 150 TCR beta chains. Most TCR sequences showed up rarely, but some public TCRs showed up in many donors.

V lost 0 bases to trimming and J lost 0 bases, with 9 bases between them. Looked up from germline, CDR1 is SEHNR and CDR2 is FQNEAQ (reference sequence). The CDR3 runs 16 residues. Assay used: immunoSEQ multiplex PCR; TCRdb lists only in-frame clones, some missing. The sample has some 110,000 clones, 88% seen once. The gene calls are TRBV7-9 and TRBJ1-3, with no clear D. The receptor was derived from a woman between 18 and 29 years old in good health and CMV-seropositive. The sequenced material came from PBMCs. CDR3 region: CASSLAAGISGNTIYF. The CDR3 DNA follows: TGTGCCAGCAGCTTAGCGGCGGGGATCTCTGGAAACACCATATATTTT.